This T cell receptor (beta chain) was documented in a study of STAT5B mutations in CD4+ large granular lymphocyte leukemia. Study-wide findings and caveats: Compared with healthy controls (2/35), patient top clones favored TRBV06 (8/27). About 26% of private leukemic clonotypes occurred rarely in other patients' non-leukemic repertoires. Without putative leukemic clones, patient CD4-sorted repertoires remained more clonal than healthy CD4+ repertoires.

The method was immunoSEQ multiplex PCR; TCRdb's version includes in-frame clones alone and lacks a portion of them. The sample shows 25,000 to 30,000 clones, 60% to 85% of them seen only once. Control samples were healthy donors' buffy coats. Deletions cut 0 bases from V and 4 bases from J, with 16 bases between. The CDR3 sequence is 16 residues long. Germline V lookup: CDR1 SGHRS, CDR2 YFSETQ. The sample holds one count of this clone. Its matching antigen is unknown. The TCR comes from a human donor in good health. The sample taken for sequencing was CD4+ T cells from blood buffy coats. J is TRBJ2-5 and V is TRBV5-1; a weak D match, TRBD2 (6 bases). The CDR3 here is CASSLAPYGGGETQYF. The CDR3 DNA reads as TGCGCCAGCAGCTTGGCCCCCTACGGGGGAGGAGAGACCCAGTACTTC.